This passage covers 23 T cell receptor beta chains from one sample sequenced in a study of blood T cell repertoires in COVID-19. Data came from immunoSEQ multiplex PCR; TCRdb stores just in-frame clones and leaves some out. The repertoire holds about 200,000 clones, with roughly 80% as singletons. Sequenced sample: peripheral blood. The origin of the receptors is a man aged 55 to 69 with COVID-19, enrolled during active disease.

Concerning this clone: Just one base apart from a much larger clone, this may be a read error. The sample has other DNA sequences that encode this CDR3 too. The gene calls are TRBV12-3 or TRBV12-4 and TRBJ1-2; a weak D match, TRBD1 (6 bases). Trimming pared 2 bases from V and 4 bases from J, leaving 8 bases between. The CDR3 consists of 13 residues. The DNA of the CDR3 is TGTGCCAGCAGTTTAAGGGGGGGCTATGGCTACACCTTC. This codes for CASSLRGGYGYTF.

The chain recombines TRBV27 with TRBJ1-5, with 10 bases matching TRBD1. The CDR3 spans 15 residues. V was clipped by 5 bases and J by 1 base; unmatched bases: 2. CDR1 and CDR2 from the germline V gene are MNHEY and SMNVEV (reference sequence). DNA of the CDR3: TGTGCCAGCAGTCCGACAGGGGGCAGCAATCAGCCCCAGCATTTT. Residues: CASSPTGGSNQPQHF.

This clone was counted once. This rearrangement joins TRBV19 to TRBJ1-2; a weak D match, TRBD1 (5 bases). The V end was cut by 7 bases, the J end by 4 bases, with 16 bases between. Looked up from germline, CDR1 is LNHDA and CDR2 is SQIVND (reference sequence). CDR3 length: 14 amino acids. The CDR3 reads CASNPTFDSYGYTF. CDR3 DNA: TGTGCCAGTAACCCGACCTTTGACAGCTATGGCTACACCTTC.

In its sample, this clone was seen a few times. The chain recombines TRBV2 with TRBJ1-2; D might be TRBD1 (6 bases). This CDR3 region has 14 residues. Trimming removed 2 bases from V and 4 bases from J, with 11 bases in between. Per the germline V gene, CDR1 is SNHLY and CDR2 is FYNNEI. CDR3 DNA sequence: TGTGCCAGCAGTGAATCAGGGGCCCTCTATGGCTACACCTTC. Protein sequence: CASSESGALYGYTF.

This sequence joins TRBV9 and TRBJ2-5, with 10 bases aligning to TRBD2. This CDR3 is 15 amino acids long. Germline assignment: CDR1 SGDLS and CDR2 YYNGEE. Germline trimming cut 4 bases from V and 1 base from J; bases unmatched to any gene: 4. The CDR3 protein is CASSPGLAAQETQYF. CDR3 coding DNA: TGTGCCAGCAGCCCCGGACTAGCGGCCCAAGAGACCCAGTACTTC.

V gene TRBV10-3 combines with J gene TRBJ1-6; the D gene is possibly TRBD1 (5 bases). In germline, CDR1 is ENHRY, CDR2 SYGVKD. The CDR3 runs 13 residues. V gave up 7 bases and J gave up 7 bases, with 11 bases separating them. CDR3 protein: CAINGGGNSPLHF. The DNA of the CDR3 is TGTGCCATCAATGGTGGGGGGAATTCACCCCTCCACTTT.

The chain has TRBV11-1 and TRBJ1-2; D unresolved. Looked up from germline, CDR1 is SGHAT and CDR2 is FQDESV (reference sequence). The V end lost 4 bases, the J end lost 4 bases, and 10 bases lay between the germline ends. The CDR3 runs to 13 residues. This CDR3 reads CASSSESLYGYTF. The CDR3, as DNA: TGTGCCAGCAGCTCGGAGAGCCTCTATGGCTACACCTTC.

V is TRBV2 and J is TRBJ1-3, with a weak D call TRBD1 (5 bases). The germline gives CDR1 SNHLY, CDR2 FYNNEI. The CDR3 is 15 amino acids. Trimming removed 6 bases from V and 4 bases from J, with 16 bases in between. The DNA of the CDR3 is TGTGCCAGCAGGGAGTACAGGAGTTTGGGAAACACCATATATTTT. This codes for CASREYRSLGNTIYF.

This clone was counted a few times. CDR3 amino acids: CAISESGHSNQPQHF. The DNA of the CDR3 is TGTGCCATCAGTGAGTCGGGACATAGCAATCAGCCCCAGCATTTT. This chain links TRBV10-3 with TRBJ1-5, with D possibly TRBD1 on 6 matching bases. Trimming removed 0 bases from V and 0 bases from J, with 6 bases in between. This CDR3 region has 15 residues. The germline CDR1 and CDR2 sequences are ENHRY and SYGVKD.

A word on this clone: The identical CDR3 is also encoded by other nucleotide sequences in the sample. This chain connects TRBV7-9 to TRBJ2-3, with D perhaps matching TRBD2 (5 bases). The CDR3 spans 15 residues. V was cut by 0 bases and J by 3 bases, with 10 bases left in between. Per germline, CDR1 SEHNR and CDR2 FQNEAQ (reference sequence). The CDR3 sequence: CASSLAEGRTDTQYF. The CDR3 nucleotides are TGTGCCAGCAGCTTAGCTGAGGGTAGGACAGATACGCAGTATTTT.

This rearrangement joins TRBV28 to TRBJ1-1; TRBD1 matches at 9 bases. CDR1 and CDR2 (germline): MDHEN, SYDVKM. The CDR3 contains 16 residues. Trimming at V came to 3 bases and at J to 1 base, leaving 6 bases not matched to a gene. CDR3 in amino acids: CASSFPGTGTNTEAFF. In DNA, the CDR3 is TGTGCCAGCAGTTTCCCTGGGACAGGGACGAACACTGAAGCTTTCTTT.

The chain has TRBV16 and TRBJ1-2; perhaps TRBD1 as D (5 bases). The germline V gene has CDR1 KGHSY and CDR2 FQNENV. V was pared by 0 bases and J by 0 bases, with 5 bases between. The length of the CDR3 is 14 residues. The CDR3 DNA sequence: TGTGCCAGCAGCCAATCGACAGCTAACTATGGCTACACCTTC. Translating it yields CASSQSTANYGYTF.

This clone was observed a single time. DNA for the CDR3: TGTGCCAGCAGCTCTCGGACTAGCGTAACTAGCACAGATACGCAGTATTTT. Translating gives CASSSRTSVTSTDTQYF. The J gene is TRBJ2-3, the V gene TRBV3-1 (or the pseudogene TRBV3-2), with 9 bases identical to TRBD2. This CDR3 has 17 amino acids. Germline V gene sequence: CDR1 LGHDT, CDR2 YNNKEL (reference sequence). V lost 5 bases and J lost 0; bases outside the gene matches: 9.

The rearrangement uses TRBV6-4 and TRBJ1-2; a weak D match, TRBD1 (6 bases). The CDR3 loop spans 12 amino acids. CDR1 and CDR2 (germline): MRHNA, SNTAGT. V was trimmed by 2 bases and J by 8 bases, leaving 9 bases between them. In DNA form, the CDR3 reads TGTGCCAGCAGTGACCCCGGACAGGGCTACACCTTC. It codes for CASSDPGQGYTF.

V usage is TRBV6-4 and J usage is TRBJ2-3, with D unclear. The V end lost 2 bases, the J end lost 3 bases, and 6 bases lay between the germline ends. Germline lookup yields CDR1 MRHNA and CDR2 SNTAGT. The CDR3 totals 13 residues. The CDR3 DNA is TGTGCCAGCAGTGACCTAGAAACAGATACGCAGTATTTT. This encodes CASSDLETDTQYF.

The V call is TRBV9, the J call TRBJ2-1; 12 bases agree with TRBD1. This CDR3 spans 17 amino acids. Germline V gene sequence: CDR1 SGDLS, CDR2 YYNGEE. Unmatched junction bases numbered 7, after V lost 4 bases and J lost 2 bases. This CDR3 is CASSSPGTGGPYNEQFF. The CDR3 DNA reads TGTGCCAGCAGCTCTCCCGGGACAGGGGGCCCCTACAATGAGCAGTTCTTC. Full variable domain (remainder filled in from reference TRBV9 and TRBJ2-1): DSGVTQTPKHLITATGQRVTLRCSPRSGDLSVYWYQQSLDQGLQFLIQYYNGEERAKGNILERFSAQQFPDLHSELNLSSLELGDSALYFCASSSPGTGGPYNEQFFGPGTRLTVL.

Here the CDR3 reads CASSVAVTEDSPLHF. DNA of the CDR3: TGTGCCAGCAGCGTAGCAGTGACAGAAGATTCACCCCTCCACTTT. V and J are TRBV9 and TRBJ1-6; D is perhaps TRBD1 (5 bases). CDR3 length: 15 amino acids. V was clipped by 0 bases and J by 8 bases, with 12 bases between them. CDR1 and CDR2 (germline): SGDLS, YYNGEE.

This chain uses TRBV15 with TRBJ2-3, with D possibly TRBD1 on 5 matching bases. The CDR3 is made up of 14 amino acids. Trimming removed 0 bases at V and 4 bases at J, with 8 bases between. CDR1 LNHNV and CDR2 YYDKDF come from the germline V gene (reference sequence). As DNA, the CDR3 is TGTGCCACCAGCAGAGATGCAGGGTCAGATACGCAGTATTTT. It translates to CATSRDAGSDTQYF.

J is TRBJ2-7 and V is TRBV27, with D perhaps matching TRBD2 (6 bases). Germline V gives CDR1 MNHEY, CDR2 SMNVEV (reference sequence). The CDR3 covers 14 residues. V lost 6 bases to trimming and J lost 5 bases, with 17 bases between them. CDR3 DNA sequence: TGTGCCAGCAGCCTCTCGGAGGAGGGTGACGAGCAGTACTTC. It yields the protein CASSLSEEGDEQYF.

This chain joins TRBV29-1 and TRBJ1-1, with 7 nucleotides matching TRBD1. V was clipped by 7 bases and J by 4 bases; unmatched bases: 6. Germline CDR1 is SQVTM and CDR2 is ANQGSEA. CDR3 length: 12 amino acids. CDR3 coding DNA: TGCAGCGCCCAGGGGGGCGGCACTGAAGCTTTCTTT. Translation gives CSAQGGGTEAFF.

This clone has a handful of counts. The rearrangement uses TRBV27 and TRBJ1-1; 7 nucleotides line up with TRBD1. V was pared by 6 bases and J by 3 bases, with 10 bases of the junction left unmatched. The length of the CDR3 is 15 residues. The germline gives CDR1 MNHEY, CDR2 SMNVEV (reference sequence). In DNA, the CDR3 is TGTGCCAGCAGGACAGGGTCAGGCTGGGACACTGAAGCTTTCTTT. It specifies CASRTGSGWDTEAFF.

V usage is TRBV27 and J usage is TRBJ2-3; TRBD2 agrees at 8 bases. The CDR3 covers 19 residues. CDR1 MNHEY and CDR2 SMNVEV come from the germline V gene (reference sequence). Trimming removed 0 bases from V and 4 bases from J; junction bases left unmatched: 15. The CDR3 spells CASSLSLLYTRRGADTQYF. The CDR3 nucleotides read TGTGCCAGCAGTTTATCCCTCCTTTACACTAGGCGGGGGGCAGATACGCAGTATTTT.

The chain is built from TRBV14 and TRBJ2-7, with D possibly being TRBD2 (6 bases). This CDR3 contains 17 residues. Germline assignment: CDR1 SGHDN and CDR2 FVKESK. Trimming removed 1 base from V and 3 bases from J, with 19 bases in between. In DNA, the CDR3 is TGTGCCAGCAGCCAAGCAATGCCCCGTGGACTACTCTACGAGCAGTACTTC. It codes for CASSQAMPRGLLYEQYF.